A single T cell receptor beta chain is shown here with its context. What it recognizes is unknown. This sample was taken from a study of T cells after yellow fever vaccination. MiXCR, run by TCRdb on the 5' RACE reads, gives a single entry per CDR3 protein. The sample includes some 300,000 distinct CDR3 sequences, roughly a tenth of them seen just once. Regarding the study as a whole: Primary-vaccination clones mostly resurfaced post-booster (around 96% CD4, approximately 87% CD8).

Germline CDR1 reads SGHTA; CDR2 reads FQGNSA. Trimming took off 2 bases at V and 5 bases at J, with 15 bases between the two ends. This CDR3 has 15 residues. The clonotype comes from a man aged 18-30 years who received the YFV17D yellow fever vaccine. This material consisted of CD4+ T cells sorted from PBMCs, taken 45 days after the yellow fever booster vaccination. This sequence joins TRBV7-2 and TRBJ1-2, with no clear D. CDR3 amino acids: CASSLTDRAHYGYTF. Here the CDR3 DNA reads TGTGCCAGCAGCTTAACGGACCGAGCTCATTATGGCTACACCTTC.